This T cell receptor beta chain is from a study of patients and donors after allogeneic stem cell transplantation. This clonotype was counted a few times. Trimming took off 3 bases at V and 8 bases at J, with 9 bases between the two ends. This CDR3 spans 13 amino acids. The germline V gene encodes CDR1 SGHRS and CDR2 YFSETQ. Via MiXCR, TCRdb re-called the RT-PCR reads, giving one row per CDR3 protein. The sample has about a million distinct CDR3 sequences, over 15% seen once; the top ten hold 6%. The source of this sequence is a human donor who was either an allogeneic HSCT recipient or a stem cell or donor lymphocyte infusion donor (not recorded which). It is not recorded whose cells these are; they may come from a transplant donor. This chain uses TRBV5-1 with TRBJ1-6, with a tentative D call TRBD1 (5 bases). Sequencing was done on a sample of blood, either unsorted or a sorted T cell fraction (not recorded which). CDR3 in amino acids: CASSWGEYSPLHF. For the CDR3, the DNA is TGCGCCAGCAGCTGGGGGGAGTATTCACCCCTCCACTTT.